This is a list of T cell receptor beta chains from one sample in a study of T cell repertoires in cytomegalovirus infection. Antigen specificity for these receptors is unknown. TCRdb itself ran the reads through MiXCR, one entry per CDR3 protein. The sample lists 90,000 to 120,000 distinct CDR3 sequences, roughly 39% occurring once. The input for sequencing was CD8+ T cells from cultured PBMCs, taken from culture after CMV antigen stimulation. These TCRs come from a human donor in good health (CMV status not recorded). Some clones in this sample may be carry-over from other donors' samples. The CDR3 runs from the conserved cysteine through the conserved F or W. Each record gives: V gene, D gene, clone size, J gene, CDR3 DNA, CDR3 protein. The D gene is left open where the match is weak. Clone size is not always given. Where it is, it says once, few, many or a class for expanded clones.

>TRBV7-6|TRBD2|NA|TRBJ2-2
TGTGCCAGCAGCTACTGGACTAGCGGGGACGGGTACACCGGGGAGCTGTTTTTT
CASSYWTSGDGYTGELFF
>TRBV11-1|NA|NA|TRBJ1-1
TGTGCCAGCAGCCCGCCAGGGAAGCCAACTGAAGCTTTCTTT
CASSPPGKPTEAFF
>TRBV7-8|TRBD1|many|TRBJ2-1
TGTGCCAGCAGCTTCGGGACAGGGGTGTTCAATGAGCAGTTCTTC
CASSFGTGVFNEQFF
>TRBV7-6|TRBD2|NA|TRBJ2-1
TGTGCCAGCAGCCAAAGCAGGGTAGCGGGGCCCCTTGAGCAGTTCTTC
CASSQSRVAGPLEQFF
>TRBV19|NA|few|TRBJ1-2
TGTGCCAGTAGTCCACGGACTGAGTACTATGGCTACACCTTC
CASSPRTEYYGYTF
>TRBV11-2|NA|few|TRBJ2-7
TGTGCCAGCAGCTTAGGTGGCTGGACCGGCTACGAGCAGTACTTC
CASSLGGWTGYEQYF
>TRBV4-1|NA|NA|TRBJ2-2
TGCGCCAGCAGCCAAGGCCTAGGGGGGACCGGGGAGCTGTTTTTT
CASSQGLGGTGELFF
>TRBV19|NA|few|TRBJ1-1
TGTGCCAGTAGTATACAAAGATACACTGAAGCTTTCTTT
CASSIQRYTEAFF
>TRBV19|NA|many|TRBJ2-5
TGTGCCAGTAGTATTGGAGCGGGCGGAGAAGAGACCCAGTACTTC
CASSIGAGGEETQYF
>TRBV19|NA|NA|TRBJ1-1
TGTGCCACCAAGTATAGAGCCCAGGTGATGAACACTGAAGCTTTCTTT
CATKYRAQVMNTEAFF
>TRBV7-6|TRBD2|few|TRBJ2-1
TGTGCCAGCAGCTTAGCCTCTGGACTAGCGGGGGGGCCTATTTCCTACAATGAGCAGTTCTTC
CASSLASGLAGGPISYNEQFF
>TRBV11-3|NA|few|TRBJ2-2
TGTGCCAGCAGCATCCATGGGGGCGCATACACCGGGGAGCTGTTTTTT
CASSIHGGAYTGELFF
>TRBV2|NA|NA|TRBJ2-7
TGTGCCAGCGGGGACCTCTTTTACGAGCAGTACTTC
CASGDLFYEQYF
>TRBV11-3|TRBD1|many|TRBJ2-3
TGTGCCAGCAGCTTAGAGGGGACAGCCACAGATACGCAGTATTTT
CASSLEGTATDTQYF
>TRBV7-2|NA|many|TRBJ1-6
TGTGCCAGCAGCCCCCTCGCTGGACAGAATAATTCACCCCTCCACTTT
CASSPLAGQNNSPLHF
>TRBV7-9|NA|NA|TRBJ2-5
TGTGCCAGCAGGGGGCTCGAAGAGACCCAGTACTTC
CASRGLEETQYF
>TRBV24-1|NA|NA|TRBJ2-2
TGTGCCACCAGTGATTTGGGCTTCGGGGAGCTGTTTTTT
CATSDLGFGELFF
>TRBV7-9|NA|NA|TRBJ1-1
TGTGCCAGCAGCTATGAGAACACTGAAGCTTTCTTT
CASSYENTEAFF
>TRBV2|TRBD1|few|TRBJ1-2
TGTGCCAGCAGGACGGGACAGGAGCAGTACTATGGCTACACCTTC
CASRTGQEQYYGYTF
>TRBV11-2|NA|NA|TRBJ2-7
TGTGCCAGCAGCTCCCCACGGACGGCTCGGAACTACGAGCAGTACTTC
CASSSPRTARNYEQYF
>TRBV18|TRBD1|many|TRBJ2-5
TGTGCCAGCTCACCACTCCGACAGGGGGCTCGGGAGACCCAGTACTTC
CASSPLRQGARETQYF
>TRBV29-1|NA|NA|TRBJ2-1
TGCAGCGTTCGACAGGTGGGGTACAATGAGCAGTTCTTC
CSVRQVGYNEQFF
>TRBV13|NA|NA|TRBJ1-1
TGTGCCAGCAGCTTAGGGGGGAGCCCTAACACTGAAGCTTTCTTT
CASSLGGSPNTEAFF
>TRBV12-3/TRBV12-4|TRBD1|NA|TRBJ2-7
TGTGCCAGCAGTTTAGGGGGGACAGGTCAATCCTACGAGCAGTACTTC
CASSLGGTGQSYEQYF
>TRBV12-3/TRBV12-4|NA|few|TRBJ2-3
TGTGCCAGCAGCCCAATCGGGGGCCTGGAGGATACGCAGTATTTT
CASSPIGGLEDTQYF
>TRBV19|TRBD1|NA|TRBJ2-6
TGTGCCAGTAGTTTAACCGGGACAGGGGGCATCCTGACTTTC
CASSLTGTGGILTF
>TRBV7-2|NA|NA|TRBJ1-4
TGTGCCAGCAGCATAGGGGCGGGAGAAAAACTGTTTTTT
CASSIGAGEKLFF
>TRBV19|NA|few|TRBJ1-5
TGTGCCAGTAGTATAAATACATTTAGCAATCAGCCCCAGCATTTT
CASSINTFSNQPQHF
>TRBV12-3/TRBV12-4|TRBD1|NA|TRBJ2-7
TGTGCCAGCAGAAACCCGGGACAGGCCTCCTGCGAGCAGTACTTC
CASRNPGQASCEQYF
>TRBV5-6|NA|NA|TRBJ2-1
TGTGCCAGCAGCTCCCCCCGGACAAATGAGCAGTTCTTC
CASSSPRTNEQFF
>TRBV7-4|NA|NA|TRBJ2-7
TGTGCCAGCAGCTTAGCAGTTAGTGCGAGCTCCTACGAGCAGTACTTC
CASSLAVSASSYEQYF
>TRBV7-8|NA|few|TRBJ1-2
TGTGCCAGCAGCCCCTCACGGGGAAGGGAATATGGCTACACCTTC
CASSPSRGREYGYTF
>TRBV20-1|TRBD1|few|TRBJ2-1
TGCAGTGCTAGCCCAGGGGGCGGACACAATGAGCAGTTCTTC
CSASPGGGHNEQFF
>TRBV27|TRBD1|few|TRBJ1-2
TGTGCCAGCAGTCCCAGGACAGGGGGCTATGGCTACACCTTC
CASSPRTGGYGYTF
>TRBV27|NA|NA|TRBJ1-1
TGTGCCAGCAGTCCTTGGGGCGGGAACACTGAAGCTTTCTTT
CASSPWGGNTEAFF
>TRBV27|NA|few|TRBJ2-1
TGTGCCAGCAGTCGGCGGGTAAGGGATGAGCAGTTCTTC
CASSRRVRDEQFF
>TRBV7-8|NA|NA|TRBJ2-3
TGTGCCAGCAGGGGGGGGGCCGATGGATTGGGCGATACGCAGTATTTT
CASRGGADGLGDTQYF
>TRBV18|NA|NA|TRBJ2-5
TGTGCCAGCTCACCACTCCAGGACCTGGAGACCCAGTACTTC
CASSPLQDLETQYF
>TRBV7-4|NA|NA|TRBJ2-3
TGTGCCAGCAGGGCTCCCTTTACGTCGACAGGTCAAGGTACGCAGTATTTT
CASRAPFTSTGQGTQYF
>TRBV7-9|NA|many|TRBJ1-1
TGTGCCAGCAGCTTAGATAGGGATTGGACTGAAGCTTTCTTT
CASSLDRDWTEAFF
>TRBV7-2|TRBD1|NA|TRBJ1-2
TGTGCCAGCAGAGAAGGGACAGGGGCCTATGGCTACACCTTC
CASREGTGAYGYTF
>TRBV19|NA|few|TRBJ1-1
TGTGCCAGCAGTACGTTGGGGACGGCAACCTACACTGAAGCTTTCTTT
CASSTLGTATYTEAFF
>TRBV27|NA|NA|TRBJ2-1
TGTGCCAGCAGTTTATGGGCGCACAGGGTTGGTGAGCAGTTCTTC
CASSLWAHRVGEQFF
>TRBV28|TRBD2|NA|TRBJ2-2
TGTGCCAGCAGCTCCTCGATAGCGGGGGCCACGAACACCGGGGAGCTGTTTTTT
CASSSSIAGATNTGELFF
>TRBV15|NA|NA|TRBJ2-7
TGTGCCACCAGCAGATTCCCTCGGGACACCTCCTACGAGCAGTACTTC
CATSRFPRDTSYEQYF
>TRBV28|NA|NA|TRBJ2-2
TGTGCCAGCAGAGACCGTGGGGGAACCGGGGAGCTGTTTTTT
CASRDRGGTGELFF
>TRBV7-9|NA|many|TRBJ1-6
TGTGCCAGCAGCCGAGGGGGGGCCAATTCACCCCTCCACTTT
CASSRGGANSPLHF
>TRBV4-1|TRBD1|NA|TRBJ1-1
TGCGCCAGCAGCCTTCCGGGACAGGGTTTGGCTGAAGCTTTCTTT
CASSLPGQGLAEAFF
>TRBV3-1|NA|NA|TRBJ1-5
TGTGCCAGCAGCCTTCCGGGCCAAGGGACGAGCAATCAGCCCCAGCATTTT
CASSLPGQGTSNQPQHF
>TRBV12-3/TRBV12-4|TRBD2|few|TRBJ2-7
TGTGCCAGCAGAAGCGGGGGGAGAATCTACGAGCAGTACTTC
CASRSGGRIYEQYF
>TRBV14|TRBD1|NA|TRBJ2-7
TGTGCCAGCAGCCACCACGGGACAGGGGGTTACGAGCAGTACTTC
CASSHHGTGGYEQYF
>TRBV20-1|TRBD1|NA|TRBJ2-1
TGCAGTGCCCCCGGACAGGAAGACTCCTACAATGAGCAGTTCTTC
CSAPGQEDSYNEQFF
>TRBV12-3/TRBV12-4|NA|few|TRBJ2-1
TGTGCCAGCAGTTTGGTGCTTTTAAAGAGGAATGAGCAGTTCTTC
CASSLVLLKRNEQFF
>TRBV19|NA|NA|TRBJ2-3
TGTGCCAGTAGTCAGGACTCCTCAATTACAGATACGCAGTATTTT
CASSQDSSITDTQYF
>TRBV7-2|TRBD2|NA|TRBJ2-1
TGTGCCAGCAGCCAGACTAGCGGGGGGGTCAATGAGCAGTTCTTC
CASSQTSGGVNEQFF
>TRBV27|TRBD1|NA|TRBJ2-7
TGTGCCAGCAGTTTTTCCGGGACAGGTTTCGAAGAGCAGTACTTC
CASSFSGTGFEEQYF
>TRBV2|TRBD2|NA|TRBJ2-3
TGTGCCAACAGAATGCCTAGCGGGGCTAGCACAGATACGCAGTATTTT
CANRMPSGASTDTQYF
>TRBV7-9|TRBD1|NA|TRBJ2-7
TGTGCCAGCAGCCGCCGGGACAGGGTTTACGAGCAGTACTTC
CASSRRDRVYEQYF
>TRBV7-9|NA|few|TRBJ2-7
TGTGCCAGCAGCTCCACCTTCCGGGACCCCCCACCCTACGAGCAGTACTTC
CASSSTFRDPPPYEQYF
>TRBV7-9|TRBD2|NA|TRBJ2-3
TGTGCCAGCAGCTTAGATCCCCAGCGGGGTATTACAGATACGCAGTATTTT
CASSLDPQRGITDTQYF